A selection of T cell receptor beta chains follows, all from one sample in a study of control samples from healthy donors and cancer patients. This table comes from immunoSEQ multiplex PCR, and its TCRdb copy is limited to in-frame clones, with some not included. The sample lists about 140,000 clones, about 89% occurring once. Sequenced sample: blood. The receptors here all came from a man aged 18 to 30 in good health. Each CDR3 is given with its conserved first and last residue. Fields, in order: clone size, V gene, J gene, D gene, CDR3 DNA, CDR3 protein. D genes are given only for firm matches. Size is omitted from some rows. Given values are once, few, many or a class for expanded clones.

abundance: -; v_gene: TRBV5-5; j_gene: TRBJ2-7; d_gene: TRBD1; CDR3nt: TGTGCCAGCAGCTTGGAGGGGGACAGGGGAGCCTACGAGCAGTACTTC; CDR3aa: CASSLEGDRGAYEQYF
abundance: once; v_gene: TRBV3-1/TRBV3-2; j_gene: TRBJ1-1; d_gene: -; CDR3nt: TGTGCCAGCAGCCAAGATGGGCGGACGAGCACTGAAGCTTTCTTT; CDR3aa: CASSQDGRTSTEAFF
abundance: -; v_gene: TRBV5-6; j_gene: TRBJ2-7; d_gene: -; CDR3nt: TGTGCCAGCAGCTTGGGAAGTCGGAACGAGCAGTACTTC; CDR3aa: CASSLGSRNEQYF
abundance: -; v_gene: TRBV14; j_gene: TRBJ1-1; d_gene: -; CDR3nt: TGTGCCAGCAGCTCACACCCCGGGACACCGAACACTGAAGCTTTCTTT; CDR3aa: CASSSHPGTPNTEAFF
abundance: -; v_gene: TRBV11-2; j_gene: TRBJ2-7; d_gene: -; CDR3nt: TGTGCCAGCAGCTTATCGGGCGGGGTCGCGACCTACGAGCAGTACTTC; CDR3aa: CASSLSGGVATYEQYF
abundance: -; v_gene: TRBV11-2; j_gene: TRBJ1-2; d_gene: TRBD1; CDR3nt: TGTGCCAGCAGCCGGGTGGGGACAGGAAGAAACTATGGCTACACCTTC; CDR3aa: CASSRVGTGRNYGYTF
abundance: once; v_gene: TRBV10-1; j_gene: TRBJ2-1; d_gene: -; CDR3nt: TGCGCCAGCTCCGGGGCCTACAATGAGCAGTTCTTC; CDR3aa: CASSGAYNEQFF
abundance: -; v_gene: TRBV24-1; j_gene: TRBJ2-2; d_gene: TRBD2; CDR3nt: TGTGCCGTGGGAGGGAGGAACACCGGGGAGCTGTTTTTT; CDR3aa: CAVGGRNTGELFF
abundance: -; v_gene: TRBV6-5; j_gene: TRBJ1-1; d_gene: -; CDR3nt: TGTGCCAGCAGTTACCAGGGCCGAAACACTGAAGCTTTCTTT; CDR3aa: CASSYQGRNTEAFF
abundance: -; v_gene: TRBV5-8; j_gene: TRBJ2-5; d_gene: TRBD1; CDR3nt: TGTGCCAGCAGCCTGCGACAGGGACCACAGACCCAGTACTTC; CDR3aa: CASSLRQGPQTQYF
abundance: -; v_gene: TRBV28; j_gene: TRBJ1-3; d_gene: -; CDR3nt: TGTGCCAGCAGTACAAAATTTCTCGGGCCTAAAAGCGGAAACACCATATATTTT; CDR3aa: CASSTKFLGPKSGNTIYF
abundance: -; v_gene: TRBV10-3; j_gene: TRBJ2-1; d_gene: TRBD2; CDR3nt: TGTGCCATCAGTGAGTCGTTGGGGACTAGCGGCATCAATGAGCAGTTCTTC; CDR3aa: CAISESLGTSGINEQFF
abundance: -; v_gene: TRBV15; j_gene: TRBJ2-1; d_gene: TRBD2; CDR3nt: TGTGCCACCAGCGCCCGCCCTGGACTAGCGGGGGGATGGGATGAGCAGTTCTTC; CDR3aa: CATSARPGLAGGWDEQFF
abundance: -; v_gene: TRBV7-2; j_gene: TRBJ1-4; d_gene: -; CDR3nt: TGTGCCAGCAGCTTACGACAGTCTAATGAAAAACTGTTTTTT; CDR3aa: CASSLRQSNEKLFF
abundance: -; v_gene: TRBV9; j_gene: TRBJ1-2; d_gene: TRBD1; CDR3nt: TGTGCCAGCACGACGACAGGGGGCTTCTATGGCTACACCTTC; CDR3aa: CASTTTGGFYGYTF
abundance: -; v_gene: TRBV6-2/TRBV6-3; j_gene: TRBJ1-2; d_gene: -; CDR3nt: TGTGCCAGCGGCCGTGAGGGGTATGGCTACACCTTC; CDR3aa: CASGREGYGYTF
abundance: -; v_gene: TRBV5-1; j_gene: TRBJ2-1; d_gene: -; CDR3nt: TGCGCCAGCAGCTTGGGACAGCAGTCTTACAATGAGCAGTTCTTC; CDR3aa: CASSLGQQSYNEQFF
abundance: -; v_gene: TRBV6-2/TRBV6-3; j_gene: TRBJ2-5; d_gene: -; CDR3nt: TGTGCCAGCAGTGACAGGTCCGGGGGGAAGACCCAGTACTTC; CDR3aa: CASSDRSGGKTQYF
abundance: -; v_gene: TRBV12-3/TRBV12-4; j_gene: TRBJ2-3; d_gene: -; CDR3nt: TGTGCCAGCACCCAAGGCACAGATACGCAGTATTTT; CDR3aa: CASTQGTDTQYF
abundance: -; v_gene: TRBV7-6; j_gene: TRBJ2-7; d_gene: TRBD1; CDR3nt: TGTGCCAGCAGCTTAGTGTCCGGACAGGGCTCCTACGAGCAGTACTTC; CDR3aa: CASSLVSGQGSYEQYF
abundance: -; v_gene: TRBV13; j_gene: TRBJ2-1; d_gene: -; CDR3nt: TGTGCCAGCAGCTTAATGGTCGCCGATGAGCAGTTCTTC; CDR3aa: CASSLMVADEQFF
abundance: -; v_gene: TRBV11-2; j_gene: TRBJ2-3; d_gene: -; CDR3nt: TGTGCCAGCAGCTCTGGACATTGGGGAGGCGTGGATACGCAGTATTTT; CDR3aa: CASSSGHWGGVDTQYF
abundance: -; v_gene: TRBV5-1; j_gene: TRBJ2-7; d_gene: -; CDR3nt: TGCGCCAGCAGAGCAAGCAGGGGTACCTACGAGCAGTACTTC; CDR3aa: CASRASRGTYEQYF
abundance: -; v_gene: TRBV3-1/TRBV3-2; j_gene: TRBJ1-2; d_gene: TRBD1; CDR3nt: TGTGCCAGCAGCCCGACAGGGGGCCACTATGGCTACACCTTC; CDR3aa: CASSPTGGHYGYTF
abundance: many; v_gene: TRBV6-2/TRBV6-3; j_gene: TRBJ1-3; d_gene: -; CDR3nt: TGTGCCAGCAGTTTACCGACTTCTGGAAACACCATATATTTT; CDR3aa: CASSLPTSGNTIYF
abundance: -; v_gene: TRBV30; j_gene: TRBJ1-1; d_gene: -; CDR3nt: TGTGCTCTGGATTCCAGGGTGGGTGAAGCTTTCTTT; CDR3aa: CALDSRVGEAFF
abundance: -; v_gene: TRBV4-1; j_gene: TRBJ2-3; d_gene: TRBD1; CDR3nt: TGCGCCAGCAGCCAAGTACAGGGGGCGAGCACAGATACGCAGTATTTT; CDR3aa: CASSQVQGASTDTQYF
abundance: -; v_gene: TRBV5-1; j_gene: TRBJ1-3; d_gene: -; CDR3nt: TGCGCCAGCAGCTTGGATTGGCAGTTCCCGCGAGACACCATATATTTT; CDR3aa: CASSLDWQFPRDTIYF
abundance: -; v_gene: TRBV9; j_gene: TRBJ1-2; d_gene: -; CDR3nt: TGTGCCAGCAGCGTAGCTGTGGGGACCAAACCCTATGGCTACACCTTC; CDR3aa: CASSVAVGTKPYGYTF
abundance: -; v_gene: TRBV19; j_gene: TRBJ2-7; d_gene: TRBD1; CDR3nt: TGTGCCAGTAGTACTTCCCGGGACAGGGGAAGGTACGAGCAGTACTTC; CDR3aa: CASSTSRDRGRYEQYF
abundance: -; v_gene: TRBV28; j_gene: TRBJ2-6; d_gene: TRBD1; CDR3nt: TGTGCCAGCAGCCCGGACAGGGGCCAAGAAATAAGCGCTGGGGCCAACGTCCTGACTTTC; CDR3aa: CASSPDRGQEISAGANVLTF
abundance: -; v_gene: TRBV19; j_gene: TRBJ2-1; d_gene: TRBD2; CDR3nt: TGTGCCAGTAGTATTGGGCTAGCGGGGTACAATGAGCAGTTCTTC; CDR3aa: CASSIGLAGYNEQFF
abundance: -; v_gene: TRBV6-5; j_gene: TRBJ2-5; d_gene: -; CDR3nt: TGTGCCAGCAGCCTAAGATACCGAAACCAAGAGACCCAGTACTTC; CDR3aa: CASSLRYRNQETQYF
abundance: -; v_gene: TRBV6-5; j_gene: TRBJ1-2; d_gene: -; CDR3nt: TGTGCCAGCAGTCCTATAATCCGGGGGGGCTACACCTTC; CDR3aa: CASSPIIRGGYTF
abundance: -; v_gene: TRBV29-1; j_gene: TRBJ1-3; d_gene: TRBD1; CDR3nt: TGCAGCGTGGGGGGACAGGGATCTGGAAACACCATATATTTT; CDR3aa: CSVGGQGSGNTIYF
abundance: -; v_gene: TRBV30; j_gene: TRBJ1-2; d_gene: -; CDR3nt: TGTGCCTGGATCCCCCGTCCGGGCCTCTATGGCTACACCTTC; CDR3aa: CAWIPRPGLYGYTF
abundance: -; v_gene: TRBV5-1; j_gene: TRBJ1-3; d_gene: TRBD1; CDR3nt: TGCGCCAGCAGCTCCGACAGGGGGCCTGGAAACACCATATATTTT; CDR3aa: CASSSDRGPGNTIYF
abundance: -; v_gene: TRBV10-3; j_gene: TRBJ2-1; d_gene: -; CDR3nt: TGTGCCATCAGTGACCTCGAGACCGGGGCCGGAGGGGTTTATGAGCAGTTCTTC; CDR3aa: CAISDLETGAGGVYEQFF
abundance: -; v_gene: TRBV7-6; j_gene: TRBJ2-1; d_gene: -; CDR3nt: TGTGCCAGCAGCTTACGTTTGGGGAGCTCCTACAATGAGCAGTTCTTC; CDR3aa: CASSLRLGSSYNEQFF
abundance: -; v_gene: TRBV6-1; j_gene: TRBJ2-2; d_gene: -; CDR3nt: TGTGCCAGCATGGGGGAGGCCGGGGAGCTGTTTTTT; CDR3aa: CASMGEAGELFF
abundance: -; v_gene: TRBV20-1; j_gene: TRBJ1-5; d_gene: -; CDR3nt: TGCAGTGCTAGTTCAACGGGGAGGGATCAGCCCCAGCATTTT; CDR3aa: CSASSTGRDQPQHF
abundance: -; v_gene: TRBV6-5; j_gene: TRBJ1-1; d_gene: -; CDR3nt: TGTGCCAGCAGCCCCCCAGAATTGAACACTGAAGCTTTCTTT; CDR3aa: CASSPPELNTEAFF
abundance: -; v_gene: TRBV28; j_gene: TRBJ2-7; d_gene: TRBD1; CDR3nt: TGTGCCAGCAGTTTCTGGGCCGGACAGGGGGTCTACGAGCAGTACTTC; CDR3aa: CASSFWAGQGVYEQYF
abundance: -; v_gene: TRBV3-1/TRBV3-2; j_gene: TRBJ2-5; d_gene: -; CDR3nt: TGTGCCAGCAGCCAAGAATGGGGGGTGACTAGGGATAAAGAGACCCAGTACTTC; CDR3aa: CASSQEWGVTRDKETQYF
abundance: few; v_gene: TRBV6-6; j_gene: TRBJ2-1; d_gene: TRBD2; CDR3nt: TGTGCCAGCACCCCAGGAGCGGGGTTTTACAATGAGCAGTTCTTC; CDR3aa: CASTPGAGFYNEQFF
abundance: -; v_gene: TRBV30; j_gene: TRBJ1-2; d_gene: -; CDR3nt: TGTGCCTGGAATGAAGGGTTCGGGAGTGGCTACACCTTC; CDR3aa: CAWNEGFGSGYTF
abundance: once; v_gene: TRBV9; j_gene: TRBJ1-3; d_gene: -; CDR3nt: TGTGCCAGCAGCGTAGAAGCAGGGTCCGGAAACACCATATATTTT; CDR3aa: CASSVEAGSGNTIYF
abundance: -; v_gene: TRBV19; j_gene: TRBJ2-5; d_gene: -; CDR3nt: TGTGCCAGTAGTATAGTTTACAGACAAGAGACCCAGTACTTC; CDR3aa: CASSIVYRQETQYF
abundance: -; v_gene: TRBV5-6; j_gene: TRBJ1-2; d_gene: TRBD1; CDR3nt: TGTGCCAGTATCCGACAGGGCGGCTATGGCTACACCTTC; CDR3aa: CASIRQGGYGYTF
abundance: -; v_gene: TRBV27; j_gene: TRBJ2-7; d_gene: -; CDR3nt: TGTGCCAGCAGTTTAATTGGCCCCGACCCGTACGAGCAGTACTTC; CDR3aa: CASSLIGPDPYEQYF
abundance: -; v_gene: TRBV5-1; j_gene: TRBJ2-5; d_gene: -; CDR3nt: TGCGCCAGCGGGGAGCAGACCCAGTACTTC; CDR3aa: CASGEQTQYF
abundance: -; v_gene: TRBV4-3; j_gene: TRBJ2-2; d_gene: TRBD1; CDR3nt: TGCGCCAGCAGCCGGCTACTATCCGGGACAGGGGACACCGGGGAGCTGTTTTTT; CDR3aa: CASSRLLSGTGDTGELFF
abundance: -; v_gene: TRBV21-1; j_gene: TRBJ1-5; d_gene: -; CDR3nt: TGTGCCGTCAAAGAGGGGGATTTAGGCAATCAGCCCCAGCATTTT; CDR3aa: CAVKEGDLGNQPQHF